Following are 30 T cell receptor beta chains from one sample sequenced in a study of chemoradiotherapy in HPV16-positive cancers. Assay: immunoSEQ multiplex PCR; the TCRdb copy retains only in-frame clones and omits some. Here the sample spans 8,000 to 10,000 clones, about 71% being singletons. Sampling was performed from a patient who underwent chemoradiotherapy. These receptors were obtained from a human donor with HPV-associated anogenital cancer.

This clone was picked up one time. The DNA for the CDR3 is TGTGCCTGGAGTCCCGGAGGTGGAAACACCATATATTTT. Translation: CAWSPGGGNTIYF. This chain links TRBV30 with TRBJ1-3; D call uncertain. V was pared by 2 bases and J by 3 bases, with 8 bases between. The V gene's germline CDR1 is GTSNPN and CDR2 SVGIG (reference sequence). CDR3 length: 13 residues.

The V call is TRBV5-1, the J call TRBJ1-5; D not resolved. This CDR3 is built from 16 residues. The ends were cut back, 3 bases at V and 0 bases at J, with 13 bases in the middle. The V gene's germline CDR1 is SGHRS and CDR2 YFSETQ. CDR3: CASSYSGINSNQPQHF. CDR3 nucleotides: TGCGCCAGCAGCTATTCAGGAATAAATAGCAATCAGCCCCAGCATTTT.

The rearrangement joins TRBV9 to TRBJ2-6; a weak D match, TRBD2 (7 bases). The CDR3 is 16 amino acids. Germline V gene data show CDR1 as SGDLS and CDR2 as YYNGEE. Trimming took off 4 bases at V and 4 bases at J, with 15 bases between the two ends. The CDR3, as DNA: TGTGCCAGCAGCCTAAGGGGGGGGCTCGGGGCCAACGTCCTGACTTTC. This sequence encodes CASSLRGGLGANVLTF. The full variable domain, with the rest looked up from reference TRBV9 and TRBJ2-6, is DSGVTQTPKHLITATGQRVTLRCSPRSGDLSVYWYQQSLDQGLQFLIQYYNGEERAKGNILERFSAQQFPDLHSELNLSSLELGDSALYFCASSLRGGLGANVLTFGAGSRLTVL.

This clone was recorded a few times. The chain has TRBV19 and TRBJ2-1; D is ambiguous. CDR3 length equals 15 residues. Germline CDR1 reads LNHDA; CDR2 reads SQIVND (reference sequence). Trimming shortened V by 3 bases and J by 3 bases, and 12 bases separated the two germline ends. CDR3 protein: CASSITDARYNEQFF. The CDR3 DNA is TGTGCCAGTAGTATCACGGATGCGCGCTACAATGAGCAGTTCTTC.

The chain joins TRBV2 to TRBJ1-2, with D hard to call. This CDR3 is built from 14 residues. Trimming pared 6 bases from V and 10 bases from J, leaving 21 bases between. Germline CDR1 reads SNHLY; CDR2 reads FYNNEI. The CDR3 sequence is CASRDRAPLPYYTF. The DNA of the CDR3 is TGTGCCAGCAGGGACCGGGCCCCTTTACCTTACTACACCTTC.

V is TRBV18 and J is TRBJ2-7; D may be TRBD1 or TRBD2 (5 bases each). The ends were cut back, 3 bases at V and 2 bases at J, with 14 bases in the middle. The CDR3 contains 15 residues. The germline gives CDR1 KGHSH, CDR2 LQKENI. The DNA for the CDR3 is TGTGCCAGCTCACCGGGTGGGACGGATACCTACGAGCAGTACTTC. Translated: CASSPGGTDTYEQYF.

Only a few counts were recorded for this clone. The V gene is TRBV19, the J gene TRBJ1-2; D not certain. This CDR3 is 14 amino acids long. Trimming shortened V by 7 bases and J by 0 bases, and 12 bases separated the two germline ends. Germline V lookup: CDR1 LNHDA, CDR2 SQIVND (reference sequence). The CDR3 DNA reads TGTGCCAGTAACGAGGGTCTGACTAACTATGGCTACACCTTC. It codes for CASNEGLTNYGYTF.

This chain uses TRBV7-9 with TRBJ1-6; D is undetermined. Germline loops: CDR1 SEHNR, CDR2 FQNEAQ (reference sequence). This CDR3 has 15 amino acids. V lost 2 bases and J lost 8, with 13 bases in between. The CDR3 loop reads CASSLTQRTDSPLHF. The DNA for the CDR3 is TGTGCCAGCAGCTTAACACAGCGAACGGATTCACCCCTCCACTTT.

This clone was observed a handful of times. This chain links TRBV6-1 with TRBJ1-5, with D tentatively TRBD1 (5 bases). Germline V gene lookup returns CDR1 MNHNS and CDR2 SASEGT. V was pared by 6 bases and J by 3 bases, with 9 bases between. This CDR3 comprises 13 residues. The CDR3 coding sequence is TGTGCCAGCAGGGCGACAGTCAATCAGCCCCAGCATTTT. This translates into CASRATVNQPQHF.

V and J are TRBV29-1 and TRBJ2-5; D uncertain. V lost 2 bases and J lost 7, with 14 bases in between. There are 13 residues in the CDR3. Germline-derived CDR1 and CDR2 are SQVTM and ANQGSEA. The CDR3 DNA follows: TGCAGCGTTGAACTGGCTCAGCTTAGGACCCAGTACTTC. The encoded protein is CSVELAQLRTQYF.

The V gene is TRBV6-1, the J gene TRBJ2-7; D is uncertain. Per germline, CDR1 MNHNS and CDR2 SASEGT. The ends were cut back, 10 bases at V and 3 bases at J, with 10 bases in the middle. This CDR3 has 11 residues. The CDR3 protein is CAKSDGYEQYF. The CDR3 DNA sequence: TGTGCCAAGTCGGACGGCTACGAGCAGTACTTC.

The rearrangement joins TRBV6-1 to TRBJ2-2, with D unresolved. The CDR3 is made up of 13 amino acids. V was shortened by 5 bases and J by 8 bases, with 12 bases between the two germline ends. Per the germline V gene, CDR1 is MNHNS and CDR2 is SASEGT. DNA for the CDR3: TGTGCCAGCAGTCCTATCTCAGCGGGGGAGCTGTTTTTT. Protein: CASSPISAGELFF.

This chain uses TRBV28 with TRBJ2-7; the D gene could be TRBD1 or TRBD2 (7 bases each). The V end was cut by 2 bases, the J end by 4 bases, with 12 bases between. This CDR3 region has 14 residues. CDR1 is MDHEN and CDR2 is SYDVKM in the germline V gene. The CDR3 DNA follows: TGTGCCAGCAGTTTACAGGGGGGGGCTTACGAGCAGTACTTC. Residues: CASSLQGGAYEQYF. The entire variable domain, with the rest obtained from reference TRBV28 and TRBJ2-7, is as follows: DVKVTQSSRYLVKRTGEKVFLECVQDMDHENMFWYRQDPGLGLRLIYFSYDVKMKEKGDIPEGYSVSREKKERFSLILESASTNQTSMYLCASSLQGGAYEQYFGPGTRLTVT.

V gene TRBV28 combines with J gene TRBJ2-5, with 12 bases aligning to TRBD2. Unmatched junction bases numbered 6, after V lost 6 bases and J lost 1 base. CDR3 length: 16 amino acids. The germline gives CDR1 MDHEN, CDR2 SYDVKM. The CDR3 nucleotides are TGTGCCAGCAGATCCTTACTAGCGGGGGGCCAAGAGACCCAGTACTTC. Translated, it gives CASRSLLAGGQETQYF.

This clone was recorded a few times. The J gene is TRBJ1-5, the V gene TRBV9; TRBD1 is a possible D gene (5 bases). From germline, CDR1 is SGDLS and CDR2 YYNGEE. CDR3 size: 14 residues. V lost 0 bases and J 7 bases, leaving 11 bases between the germline ends. CDR3 sequence reads: CASSVGGQGQPQHF. CDR3 nucleotides: TGTGCCAGCAGCGTAGGGGGTCAGGGCCAGCCCCAGCATTTT.

V gene TRBV5-1 combines with J gene TRBJ2-1; 11 nucleotides line up with TRBD2. The CDR3 length is 15 residues. Germline CDR1 is SGHRS and CDR2 is YFSETQ. Losses at the gene ends were 1 base for V and 6 bases for J; bases not matched to a gene: 3. As DNA, the CDR3 is TGCGCCAGCAGCTTGTATCTAGCGGGGGGCAATGAGCAGTTCTTC. Protein sequence: CASSLYLAGGNEQFF.

This chain links TRBV5-6 with TRBJ1-2, with D hard to call. Germline CDR1 reads SGHDT; CDR2 reads YYEEEE. Trimming took 1 base from V and 10 from J, leaving 14 bases between them. The CDR3 has 13 amino acids. CDR3 amino acids: CASSLYPVSDYTF. The DNA for the CDR3 is TGTGCCAGCAGCTTGTATCCGGTTTCGGACTACACCTTC.

The rearrangement joins TRBV5-6 to TRBJ2-1; D is unclear. The CDR3 is 15 residues long. The germline V gene encodes CDR1 SGHDT and CDR2 YYEEEE. With 0 bases removed from V and 2 bases from J, the gap between germline ends came to 9 bases. CDR3 loop: CASSLAVDTYNEQFF. In nucleotides, the CDR3 is TGTGCCAGCAGCTTGGCGGTAGACACCTACAATGAGCAGTTCTTC.

J is TRBJ1-4 and V is TRBV9; 10 bases map to TRBD1. The CDR3 totals 17 residues. CDR1 and CDR2 from the germline V gene are SGDLS and YYNGEE. The V and J ends lost 4 bases and 2 bases, in that order; junction bases with no gene match: 8. The chain's CDR3 is CASSRTGGLFTNEKLFF. Here the CDR3 DNA reads TGTGCCAGCAGCCGGACAGGGGGTCTGTTTACTAATGAAAAACTGTTTTTT.

The chain recombines TRBV19 with TRBJ1-2, with 7 bases fitting TRBD1. Trimming removed 10 bases from V and 1 base from J; junction bases left unmatched: 9. The CDR3 is 14 amino acids. Per germline, CDR1 LNHDA and CDR2 SQIVND (reference sequence). CDR3 DNA sequence: TGTGCCACTCGTCGGGACAGTCTTAACTATGGCTACACCTTC. Translated: CATRRDSLNYGYTF. Using reference TRBV19 and TRBJ1-2 for the parts outside the CDR3, the full variable domain is DGGITQSPKYLFRKEGQNVTLSCEQNLNHDAMYWYRQDPGQGLRLIYYSQIVNDFQKGDIAEGYSVSREKKESFPLTVTSAQKNPTAFYLCATRRDSLNYGYTFGSGTRLTVV.

A remark on this clone: Relative to the germline gene, one junction end is altered; a read error may explain this. The CDR3 DNA follows: TGTGCCAGCAGTGAATCAAGAAATCCCCGGGACAAAAACTTC. It specifies CASSESRNPRDKNF. The chain recombines TRBV2 with TRBJ2-7; D is perhaps TRBD1 (6 bases). The germline V gene encodes CDR1 SNHLY and CDR2 FYNNEI. The CDR3 sequence is 14 residues long. The full variable domain, in which reference TRBV2 and TRBJ2-7 provide the parts outside the CDR3, is EPEVTQTPSHQVTQMGQEVILRCVPISNHLYFYWYRQILGQKVEFLVSFYNNEISEKSEIFDDQFSVERPDGSNFTLKIRSTKLEDSAMYFCASSESRNPRDKNFGPGTRLTVT.

The genes are TRBV6-1 and TRBJ1-2; no clear D gene. Germline V gives CDR1 MNHNS, CDR2 SASEGT. The V and J ends lost 2 bases and 3 bases respectively, with 7 bases between them. The CDR3 has 13 residues. CDR3 protein: CASSEPPHYGYTF. The CDR3 nucleotides are TGTGCCAGCAGTGAACCTCCGCACTATGGCTACACCTTC.

The rearrangement uses TRBV7-8 and TRBJ2-2; no clear D gene. V gave up 1 base and J gave up 3 bases, with 3 bases separating them. CDR3 length equals 13 residues. The germline CDR1 and CDR2 sequences are SGHVS and FQNEAQ. As DNA, the CDR3 is TGTGCCAGCAGCTTAGTGGACACCGGGGAGCTGTTTTTT. Protein product: CASSLVDTGELFF.

The chain joins TRBV7-8 to TRBJ2-1; 8 bases are shared with TRBD2. V trimming: 2 bases; J trimming: 5 bases; junction bases outside the gene matches: 8. CDR1 and CDR2 (germline): SGHVS, FQNEAQ. The CDR3 contains 16 residues. CDR3 nucleotide sequence: TGTGCCAGCAGCTTAAATCAGCGGGGGATGCACAATGAGCAGTTCTTC. Protein: CASSLNQRGMHNEQFF.

This clone was counted a single time. This rearrangement joins TRBV5-1 to TRBJ2-7, with 7 bases aligning to TRBD1. CDR1 and CDR2 (germline): SGHRS, YFSETQ. The CDR3 consists of 13 residues. Trimming cost V 0 bases and J 4 bases; bases outside gene matches: 1. The CDR3 nucleotides read TGCGCCAGCAGCTTGGACAGGGGTTACGAGCAGTACTTC. Translation gives CASSLDRGYEQYF.

This chain uses TRBV28 with TRBJ1-4, with D possibly matching TRBD1 (5 bases). In germline, CDR1 is MDHEN, CDR2 SYDVKM. Trimming took off 3 bases at V and 8 bases at J, with 22 bases between the two ends. The CDR3 is made up of 17 amino acids. CDR3 DNA: TGTGCCAGCAGTTTGAGTGGGACGAGGGCTAGGATCGAAAAACTGTTTTTT. This gives the protein CASSLSGTRARIEKLFF.

A few counts support this clone. The CDR3 sequence is CASSQNGIEQFF. CDR3 DNA: TGTGCCAGCAGCCAAAATGGGATCGAGCAGTTCTTC. The J gene is TRBJ2-1, the V gene TRBV11-2; D not certain. Germline V gene data show CDR1 as SGHAT and CDR2 as FQNNGV. The CDR3 covers 12 residues. The V end was cut by 5 bases, the J end by 10 bases, with 12 bases between.

The chain is built from TRBV2 and TRBJ1-5; the D gene is possibly TRBD1 (5 bases). In germline, CDR1 is SNHLY, CDR2 FYNNEI. The CDR3 totals 15 residues. V lost 4 bases and J lost 3, with 13 bases in between. The CDR3 DNA reads as TGTGCCAGCAGTGTGGGCAGGGCACACAATCAGCCCCAGCATTTT. Its translation: CASSVGRAHNQPQHF.

V is TRBV9 and J is TRBJ2-6; no definite D call. V was pared by 0 bases and J by 4 bases, with 14 bases between. This CDR3 spans 17 amino acids. Germline CDR1 reads SGDLS; CDR2 reads YYNGEE. CDR3 in amino acids: CASSVEWGSAGANVLTF. CDR3 nucleotides: TGTGCCAGCAGCGTAGAGTGGGGATCGGCGGGGGCCAACGTCCTGACTTTC.

This rearrangement joins TRBV2 to TRBJ1-5, with D unresolved. Germline CDR1 is SNHLY and CDR2 is FYNNEI. This CDR3 contains 15 residues. Trimming removed 9 bases from V and 1 base from J, with 16 bases in between. The CDR3 sequence: CARGPKDGSNQPQHF. The CDR3, as DNA: TGTGCCAGAGGGCCCAAGGACGGCAGCAATCAGCCCCAGCATTTT.